The present T cell receptor (beta chain) was sequenced within a study of naive and memory T cell subsets. CDR3 length equals 12 residues. The germline gives CDR1 SQVTM, CDR2 ANQGSEA. The study, taken as a whole, reports: Especially in CD8 cells, naive repertoires contained a few larger clonotypes, possibly CD45RA-re-expressing memory cells.

This clonotype appeared once. Its antigen is still unknown. An equimolar mix of two oligonucleotides served as the beta constant-region primer for TRBC1 and TRBC2. Nested alpha and beta constant-region primers with the SP2 primer drove four PCR rounds on ligated cDNA. TCRdb re-derived calls from the UMI-ligation and nested PCR reads in MiXCR, one entry per CDR3 protein. The sample gives under 150,000 distinct CDR3 sequences, about 20% of which show up once; about 0.63% is in the top ten. The chain combines TRBV29-1 with TRBJ2-1; 7 bases agree with TRBD2. This clonotype originated in a human donor in good health. The sample consisted of naive CD8+ T cells from blood. The CDR3 bases are TGCACCATCATGGGCCGGGGGGATGAGCAGTTCTTC. Its translation: CTIMGRGDEQFF.